This entry lists 32 T cell receptor beta chains sequenced from one sample in a study of blood T cell repertoires in COVID-19. Sequenced by immunoSEQ multiplex PCR; TCRdb stores in-frame clones only, minus some. The sample has tens of thousands of clones; 88% are singletons. The sequenced sample was peripheral blood. The receptors were sampled from a human donor in a cohort sampled during active COVID-19.

CDR3 DNA sequence: TGCAGCGATGCTAGGACAGGGGGTGGCTACACCTTC. Its protein is CSDARTGGGYTF. The chain uses TRBV29-1 and TRBJ1-2; 10 bases fit TRBD1. The CDR3 has 12 amino acids. The J segment lost 7 bases and the V segment lost 7 bases, leaving 6 bases of the junction unmatched. CDR1 and CDR2 (germline): SQVTM, ANQGSEA. Using reference TRBV29-1 and TRBJ1-2 for the parts outside the CDR3, the full variable domain is SAVISQKPSRDICQRGTSLTIQCQVDSQVTMMFWYRQQPGQSLTLIATANQGSEATYESGFVIDKFPISRPNLTFSTLTVSNMSPEDSSIYLCSDARTGGGYTFGSGTRLTVV.

This clone was counted once. The gene calls are TRBV7-9 and TRBJ2-6, with D possibly TRBD1 on 6 matching bases. The V end was cut by 5 bases, the J end by 0 bases, with 14 bases between. The CDR3 length is 17 residues. Looked up from germline, CDR1 is SEHNR and CDR2 is FQNEAQ (reference sequence). CDR3 DNA: TGTGCCAGCAGCATAAGGGACACAGACTCTGGGGCCAACGTCCTGACTTTC. Its translation is CASSIRDTDSGANVLTF.

J is TRBJ1-6 and V is TRBV9; TRBD1 aligns across 7 bases. Trimming cost V 4 bases and J 8 bases; bases outside gene matches: 12. Germline-derived CDR1 and CDR2 are SGDLS and YYNGEE. This CDR3 is 16 amino acids long. CDR3: CASSLTGFGGDSPLHF. The CDR3 bases are TGTGCCAGCAGCTTGACAGGGTTCGGTGGGGATTCACCCCTCCACTTT. Based on the CDR3 plus reference TRBV9 and TRBJ1-6, the full variable domain is DSGVTQTPKHLITATGQRVTLRCSPRSGDLSVYWYQQSLDQGLQFLIQYYNGEERAKGNILERFSAQQFPDLHSELNLSSLELGDSALYFCASSLTGFGGDSPLHFGNGTRLTVT.

The rearrangement links TRBV5-8 to TRBJ2-1, with unresolved D. This CDR3 has 14 residues. The germline V gene has CDR1 SGHTS and CDR2 YDEGEE. V was trimmed by 4 bases and J by 7 bases, leaving 15 bases between them. The CDR3 bases are TGTGCCAGCAGCCCCGATCGGGTCGGGAATGAGCAGTTCTTC. Translation: CASSPDRVGNEQFF.

This chain links TRBV28 with TRBJ1-1; 7 nucleotides agree with TRBD1. The CDR3 length is 16 residues. The junction had 13 bases not matched to a gene; V was cut back by 6 bases and J by 3 bases. CDR1 is MDHEN, CDR2 SYDVKM, per germline. The CDR3 DNA reads as TGTGCCAGCAGCAAAGACAGGGCCACCGTTCACACTGAAGCTTTCTTT. Translated, it gives CASSKDRATVHTEAFF.

V usage is TRBV7-9 and J usage is TRBJ1-5; TRBD1 is a possible D gene (6 bases). Germline CDR1 SEHNR, CDR2 FQNEAQ (reference sequence). Trimming stripped 5 bases from V and 4 bases from J, with 9 bases between. The CDR3 length is 13 residues. This CDR3 is CASSRGQNQPQHF. CDR3 sequence (DNA): TGTGCCAGCAGCAGAGGACAGAATCAGCCCCAGCATTTT.

This chain uses TRBV6-2 or TRBV6-3 with TRBJ2-7, with D possibly being TRBD1 (6 bases). This CDR3 has 14 amino acids. Looked up from germline, CDR1 is MNHEY and CDR2 is SVGEGT. V shed 5 bases and J shed 6 bases, with 17 bases lying between them. This CDR3 is CASSKTGTSGEQYF. CDR3 in DNA: TGTGCCAGCAGTAAAACCGGGACATCGGGCGAGCAGTACTTC.

The chain recombines TRBV2 with TRBJ2-5; 8 nucleotides align to TRBD1. This CDR3 has 13 amino acids. V dropped 8 bases and J dropped 9; count of bases not matched to a gene: 11. Germline CDR1 and CDR2: SNHLY and FYNNEI. The CDR3 sequence: CASDMTGAGAQYF. The CDR3 region has the DNA TGTGCCAGCGACATGACAGGGGCCGGCGCCCAGTACTTC.

This chain links TRBV6-1 with TRBJ1-3; D possibly corresponds to TRBD1 (5 bases). There are 16 residues in the CDR3. CDR1 and CDR2 (germline): MNHNS, SASEGT. Trimming took off 2 bases at V and 0 bases at J, with 11 bases between the two ends. Here the CDR3 DNA reads TGTGCCAGCAGTGAAATCCAGGGTCCCTCTGGAAACACCATATATTTT. It is translated as CASSEIQGPSGNTIYF.

The genes are TRBV12-5 and TRBJ2-5, with D possibly being TRBD1 (6 bases). The V end lost 2 bases, the J end lost 4 bases, and 23 bases lay between the germline ends. CDR3 length: 18 amino acids. Germline V gene data show CDR1 as LGHNT and CDR2 as FRNRAP. CDR3 sequence reads: CASGLPPLWGHDPETQYF. DNA of the CDR3: TGTGCTAGTGGTTTGCCCCCCCTCTGGGGACACGATCCAGAGACCCAGTACTTC.

The chain joins TRBV19 to TRBJ1-5, with a possible D match to TRBD1 (5 bases). CDR1 and CDR2 from the germline V gene are LNHDA and SQIVND (reference sequence). V lost 4 bases, J lost 5 bases, and 9 bases lay in between. This CDR3 has 13 amino acids. This CDR3 is CASSSRVDQPQHF. CDR3 bases: TGTGCCAGTAGTAGCAGGGTGGATCAGCCCCAGCATTTT.

The chain employs TRBV25-1 and TRBJ2-5; 10 positions match TRBD2. This CDR3 has 14 residues. With 3 bases clipped from V and 5 bases from J, the junction kept 3 bases outside the gene matches. Germline V lookup: CDR1 MGHDK, CDR2 SYGVNS. The CDR3, as DNA: TGTGCCAGCAGTGAGTCTAGCGGGAGTGAGACCCAGTACTTC. Translated: CASSESSGSETQYF.

This rearrangement joins TRBV5-4 to TRBJ1-2; TRBD1 might be the D (5 bases). The length of the CDR3 is 15 residues. V lost 1 base, J lost 0 bases, and 10 bases lay in between. Germline V gene data show CDR1 as SGHNT and CDR2 as YYREEE (reference sequence). CDR3 sequence: CASSLFGATNYGYTF. The CDR3 nucleotides are TGTGCCAGCAGCTTGTTTGGGGCCACTAACTATGGCTACACCTTC.

The chain employs TRBV28 and TRBJ2-7; 7 nucleotides agree with TRBD1. With V trimmed by 4 bases and J by 4 bases, 7 bases remained unmatched. CDR1 is MDHEN, CDR2 SYDVKM, per germline. The CDR3 covers 14 residues. CDR3 amino acids: CASSSGTATYEQYF. CDR3 DNA: TGTGCCAGCAGTTCCGGGACAGCCACTTACGAGCAGTACTTC.

In DNA form, the CDR3 reads TGTGCCGCAAGGGCAGGGACGGGGGCTAACTATGGCTACACCTTC. Encoded protein: CAARAGTGANYGYTF. The chain uses TRBV28 and TRBJ1-2; D is perhaps TRBD1 (5 bases). The CDR3 has 15 amino acids. The ends were cut back, 11 bases at V and 0 bases at J, with 19 bases in the middle. Germline loops: CDR1 MDHEN, CDR2 SYDVKM.

This chain connects TRBV6-2 or TRBV6-3 to TRBJ2-7; D is ambiguous. The CDR3 has 17 amino acids. Germline V gene sequence: CDR1 MNHEY, CDR2 SVGEGT. V was pared by 2 bases and J by 4 bases, with 21 bases between. CDR3 sequence: CASSYGSSRLIKYEQYF. DNA of the CDR3: TGTGCCAGCAGTTACGGGTCTTCTAGACTCATCAAATACGAGCAGTACTTC.

The J gene is TRBJ2-1, the V gene TRBV2; TRBD2 matches at 10 bases. CDR1 is SNHLY, CDR2 FYNNEI, per germline. J gave up 7 bases and V 4 bases, and 10 bases lay outside the gene matches. This CDR3 comprises 16 residues. The CDR3 loop is CASSVGAGGLGNEQFF. The DNA of the CDR3 is TGTGCCAGCAGTGTTGGAGCGGGAGGGCTAGGGAATGAGCAGTTCTTC.

V is TRBV5-6 and J is TRBJ2-1, with 12 bases fitting TRBD2. CDR1 is SGHDT and CDR2 is YYEEEE in the germline V gene. Germline trimming cut 4 bases from V and 7 bases from J; bases unmatched to any gene: 9. CDR3 size: 16 residues. In DNA, the CDR3 is TGTGCCAGCAGCGACCCGACTAGCGGGAGCCAAAATGAGCAGTTCTTC. Its protein is CASSDPTSGSQNEQFF.

The chain joins TRBV30 to TRBJ2-1; D might be TRBD2 (5 bases). Germline V gene data show CDR1 as GTSNPN and CDR2 as SVGIG (reference sequence). This CDR3 is built from 13 residues. V was clipped by 0 bases and J by 10 bases, with 13 bases between them. As DNA, the CDR3 is TGTGCCTGGAGTGTCTGGATAGCGCGAGAGCAGTTCTTC. This gives the protein CAWSVWIAREQFF.

This chain joins TRBV24-1 and TRBJ2-1; 7 positions agree with TRBD1. The J segment lost 0 bases and the V segment lost 3 bases, leaving 4 bases of the junction unmatched. CDR1 KGHDR and CDR2 SFDVKD come from the germline V gene. The CDR3 extends over 16 amino acids. The CDR3, as DNA: TGTGCCACCAGTGATACGGGACAGAGCTCCTACAATGAGCAGTTCTTC. Its protein product is CATSDTGQSSYNEQFF.

The rearrangement links TRBV12-3 or TRBV12-4 to TRBJ1-1; D is ambiguous. V lost 3 bases, J lost 5 bases, and 7 bases lay in between. The CDR3 runs to 12 residues. The CDR3, as DNA: TGTGCCAGCAGTTTCGTCAGGACTGAAGCTTTCTTT. Residues: CASSFVRTEAFF.

The V and J genes are TRBV29-1 and TRBJ2-6; D ambiguous. The CDR3 covers 11 residues. Per the germline V gene, CDR1 is SQVTM and CDR2 is ANQGSEA. V lost 6 bases and J 12 bases, leaving 12 bases between the germline ends. DNA of the CDR3: TGCAGCGTCCCATTAGATGGCGTCCTGACTTTC. It translates to CSVPLDGVLTF.

The chain has TRBV2 and TRBJ1-2; 10 bases align to TRBD1. V was pared by 6 bases and J by 8 bases, with 6 bases of the junction left unmatched. This CDR3 region has 13 residues. The germline CDR1 and CDR2 sequences are SNHLY and FYNNEI. CDR3: CASSTDRGLGYTF. The DNA of the CDR3 is TGTGCCAGCAGCACAGACAGGGGGCTAGGCTACACCTTC.

CDR3 loop: CASSSRDRGEQYF. The CDR3 nucleotides read TGTGCCAGCAGTTCCAGGGACAGGGGCGAGCAGTACTTC. V and J are TRBV12-3 or TRBV12-4 and TRBJ2-7; TRBD1 aligns across 10 bases. Trimming took 4 bases from V and 6 from J; bases not matched to a gene: 3. The CDR3 runs 13 residues.

This chain uses TRBV10-3 with TRBJ2-7; D remains unclear. Looked up from germline, CDR1 is ENHRY and CDR2 is SYGVKD. Trimming removed 0 bases from V and 7 bases from J, with 10 bases in between. This CDR3 contains 13 residues. For the CDR3, the DNA is TGTGCCATCAGTGAGTCAACTTCCCGGGAGCAGTACTTC. It translates to CAISESTSREQYF.

The chain has TRBV11-2 and TRBJ2-3, with D possibly matching TRBD1 (6 bases). Per the germline V gene, CDR1 is SGHAT and CDR2 is FQNNGV. There are 16 residues in the CDR3. V was pared by 4 bases and J by 1 base, with 15 bases between. In nucleotides, the CDR3 is TGTGCCAGCAGCTCCATGATGAGGACAGGCACAGATACGCAGTATTTT. It encodes CASSSMMRTGTDTQYF.

The rearrangement uses TRBV27 and TRBJ2-5; 8 bases line up with TRBD2. J was trimmed by 5 bases and V by 4 bases; bases with no gene match: 9. The CDR3 extends over 15 amino acids. The germline V gene encodes CDR1 MNHEY and CDR2 SMNVEV (reference sequence). The CDR3 loop is CASSSNRLAPETQYF. The CDR3, as DNA: TGTGCCAGCAGTTCAAATCGACTAGCGCCGGAGACCCAGTACTTC.

This clone was picked up a small number of times. V and J are TRBV2 and TRBJ1-5; the D gene is possibly TRBD1 (5 bases). Trimming cost V 7 bases and J 3 bases, with 10 bases left between them. The germline gives CDR1 SNHLY, CDR2 FYNNEI. CDR3 size: 13 residues. Here the CDR3 reads CASKTDLNQPQHF. The CDR3 DNA sequence: TGTGCCAGCAAGACAGACCTCAATCAGCCCCAGCATTTT.

This rearrangement joins TRBV7-9 to TRBJ2-7, with TRBD2 as a possible D gene (5 bases). The CDR3 loop spans 13 amino acids. In germline, CDR1 is SEHNR, CDR2 FQNEAQ (reference sequence). Trimming took off 8 bases at V and 7 bases at J, with 18 bases between the two ends. The CDR3 is CASDTSVGEEQYF. The DNA for the CDR3 is TGTGCCAGCGATACATCTGTCGGGGAGGAGCAGTACTTC.

The chain links TRBV7-8 to TRBJ2-5, with D perhaps matching TRBD2 (5 bases). The V gene lost 6 bases and the J gene lost 3 bases, with 8 bases spanning the gap. Germline CDR1 and CDR2: SGHVS and FQNEAQ. The CDR3 has 12 amino acids. The CDR3 here is CASSRTEETQYF. The CDR3 DNA reads as TGTGCCAGCAGTCGGACTGAAGAGACCCAGTACTTC.

This clone was detected a few times. This chain links TRBV5-5 with TRBJ2-2; D is unclear. This CDR3 is 16 amino acids long. Germline CDR1 reads SGHKS; CDR2 reads YYEKEE (reference sequence). Deletions cut 0 bases from V and 0 bases from J, with 9 bases between. CDR3 protein: CASSLAPFSNTGELFF. CDR3 bases: TGTGCCAGCAGCTTGGCCCCCTTCTCGAACACCGGGGAGCTGTTTTTT.

This chain joins TRBV4-2 and TRBJ2-7, with 9 bases that match TRBD2. Trimming at V came to 0 bases and at J to 3 bases, leaving 6 bases not matched to a gene. The CDR3 runs to 16 residues. Germline CDR1 LGHNA, CDR2 YNFKEQ. In DNA form, the CDR3 reads TGTGCCAGCAGCCAAGATTATGCGGGAGGGTACTACGAGCAGTACTTC. This sequence encodes CASSQDYAGGYYEQYF.